This T cell receptor beta chain was found in a study of Graves' ophthalmopathy and Graves' hyperthyroidism. Losses at the gene ends were 1 base for V and 6 bases for J; bases not matched to a gene: 7. Germline CDR1 is LNHNV and CDR2 is YYDKDF (reference sequence). This CDR3 region has 15 residues. Using RNA transcripts, the TCR beta CDR3 regions were amplified. HTBI primers were used in a first-round RT-PCR, which preceded a second-round multiplex PCR. TCRdb independently ran MiXCR on the multiplex PCR reads; one entry per CDR3 protein. The table shows a few hundred thousand distinct CDR3 sequences, with approximately 18% occurring only once. This clonotype was observed many times.

The TCR sequence derives from an adult woman with stable Graves' hyperthyroidism. Sequencing input: peripheral blood. This chain uses TRBV15 with TRBJ2-5; TRBD2 agrees at 8 bases. The CDR3 DNA is TGTGCCACCAGCAGAGGGACTAGCACTATACAGACCCAGTACTTC. Translating gives CATSRGTSTIQTQYF.